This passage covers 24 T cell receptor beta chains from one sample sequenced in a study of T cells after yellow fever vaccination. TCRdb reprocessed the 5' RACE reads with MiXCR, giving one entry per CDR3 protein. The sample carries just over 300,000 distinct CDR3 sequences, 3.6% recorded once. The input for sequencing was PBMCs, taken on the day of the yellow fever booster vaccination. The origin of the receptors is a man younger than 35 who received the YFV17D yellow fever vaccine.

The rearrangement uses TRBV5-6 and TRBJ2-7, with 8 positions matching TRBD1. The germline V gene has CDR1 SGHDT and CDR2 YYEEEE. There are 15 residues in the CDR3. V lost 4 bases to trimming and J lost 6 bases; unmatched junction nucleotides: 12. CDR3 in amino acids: CASSRWTGIPLEQYV. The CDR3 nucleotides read TGTGCCAGCAGCCGCTGGACAGGGATCCCTCTCGAGCAGTACGTC.

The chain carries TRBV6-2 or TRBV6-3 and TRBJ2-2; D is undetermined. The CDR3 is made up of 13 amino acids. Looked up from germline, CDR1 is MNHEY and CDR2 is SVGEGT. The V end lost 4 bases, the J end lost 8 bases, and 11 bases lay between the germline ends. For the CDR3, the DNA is TGTGCCAGCAGTTTCCCCTACTCGGGGGAGCTGTTTTTT. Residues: CASSFPYSGELFF.

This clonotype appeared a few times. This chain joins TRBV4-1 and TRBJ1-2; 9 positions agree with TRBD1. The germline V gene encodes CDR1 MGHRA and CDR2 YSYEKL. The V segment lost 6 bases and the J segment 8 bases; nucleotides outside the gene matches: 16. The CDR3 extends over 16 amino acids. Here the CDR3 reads CASSLTPLLDRGGYTF. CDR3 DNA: TGCGCCAGCAGTCTGACTCCGCTGTTGGACAGGGGCGGCTACACCTTC.

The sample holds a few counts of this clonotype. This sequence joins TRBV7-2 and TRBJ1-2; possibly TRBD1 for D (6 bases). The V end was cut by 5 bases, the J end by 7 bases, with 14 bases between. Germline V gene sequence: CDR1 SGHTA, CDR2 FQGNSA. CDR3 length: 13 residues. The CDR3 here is CASSRQASAGYTF. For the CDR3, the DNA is TGTGCCAGCAGCAGACAGGCCAGTGCTGGCTACACCTTC. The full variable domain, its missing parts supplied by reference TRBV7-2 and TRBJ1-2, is GAGVSQSPSNKVTEKGKDVELRCDPISGHTALYWYRQSLGQGLEFLIYFQGNSAPDKSGLPSDRFSAERTGGSVSTLTIQRTQQEDSAVYLCASSRQASAGYTFGSGTRLTVV.

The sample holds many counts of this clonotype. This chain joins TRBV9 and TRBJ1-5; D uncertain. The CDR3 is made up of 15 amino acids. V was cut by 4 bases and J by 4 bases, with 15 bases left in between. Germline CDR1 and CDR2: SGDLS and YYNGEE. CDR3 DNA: TGTGCCAGCAGCCCAACAGCTACTCAAAATCAGCCCCAGCATTTT. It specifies CASSPTATQNQPQHF.

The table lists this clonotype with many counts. The CDR3 DNA reads TGTGCCAGCAGCCAAGGGGGGGGGAACACCGGGGAGCTGTTTTTT. It translates to CASSQGGGNTGELFF. J is TRBJ2-2 and V is TRBV12-3 or TRBV12-4; a weak D match, TRBD2 (7 bases). Trimming cost V 6 bases and J 1 base, with 12 bases left between them. This CDR3 is built from 15 residues.

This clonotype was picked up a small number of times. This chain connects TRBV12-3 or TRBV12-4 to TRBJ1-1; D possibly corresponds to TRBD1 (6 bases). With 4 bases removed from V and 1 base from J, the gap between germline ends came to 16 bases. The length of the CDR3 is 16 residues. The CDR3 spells CASSSGQREKNTEAFF. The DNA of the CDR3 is TGTGCCAGCAGTTCCGGACAGCGGGAAAAGAACACTGAAGCTTTCTTT.

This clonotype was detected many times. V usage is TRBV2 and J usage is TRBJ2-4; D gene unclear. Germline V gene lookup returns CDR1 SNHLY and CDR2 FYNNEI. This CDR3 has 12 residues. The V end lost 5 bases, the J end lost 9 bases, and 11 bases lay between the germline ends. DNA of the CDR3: TGTGCCAGCAGTACTGGACCAGCCATTCAGTACTTC. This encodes CASSTGPAIQYF.

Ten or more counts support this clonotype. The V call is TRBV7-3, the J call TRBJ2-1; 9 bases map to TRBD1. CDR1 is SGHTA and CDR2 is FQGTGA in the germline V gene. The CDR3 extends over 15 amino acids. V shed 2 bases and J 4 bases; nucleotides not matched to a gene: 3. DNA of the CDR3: TGTGCCAGCAGCTTAGACAGGGGGGAGTACAATGAGCAGTTCTTC. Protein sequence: CASSLDRGEYNEQFF.

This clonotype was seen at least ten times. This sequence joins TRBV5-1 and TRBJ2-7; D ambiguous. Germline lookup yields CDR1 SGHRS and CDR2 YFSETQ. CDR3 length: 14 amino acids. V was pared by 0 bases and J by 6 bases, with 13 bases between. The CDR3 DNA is TGCGCCAGCAGCTTGGGACTGGCTGGCCTCGAGCAGTACTTC. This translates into CASSLGLAGLEQYF.

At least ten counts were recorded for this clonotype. The CDR3 spells CASSQDSASAIYF. The CDR3, as DNA: TGTGCCAGCAGCCAAGATTCGGCCTCCGCCATATATTTT. The chain couples TRBV3-1 to TRBJ1-3, with D hard to call. Trimming removed 0 bases from V and 11 bases from J, with 11 bases in between. The CDR3 runs 13 residues. The germline gives CDR1 LGHDT, CDR2 YNNKEL (reference sequence).

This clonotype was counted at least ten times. As DNA, the CDR3 is TGTGCCAGCAGTTACTCGGCCCCGCAGGGGGTTTTCTACGAGCAGTACTTC. Protein: CASSYSAPQGVFYEQYF. J is TRBJ2-7 and V is TRBV6-5, with 7 nucleotides matching TRBD1. The V gene's germline CDR1 is MNHEY and CDR2 SVGAGI. CDR3 size: 17 residues. V shed 0 bases, J shed 3 bases, and the junction held 11 bases outside the gene matches.

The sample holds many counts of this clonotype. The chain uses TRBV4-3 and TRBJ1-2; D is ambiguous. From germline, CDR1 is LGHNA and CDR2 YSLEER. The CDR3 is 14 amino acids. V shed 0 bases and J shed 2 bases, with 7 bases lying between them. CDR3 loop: CASSQDGRNYGYTF. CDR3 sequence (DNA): TGCGCCAGCAGCCAAGATGGGAGGAACTATGGCTACACCTTC.

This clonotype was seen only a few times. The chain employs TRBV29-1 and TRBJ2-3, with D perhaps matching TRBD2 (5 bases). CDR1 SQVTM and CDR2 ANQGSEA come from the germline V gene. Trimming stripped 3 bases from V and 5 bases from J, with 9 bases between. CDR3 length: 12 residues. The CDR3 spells CSVESSGDTQYF. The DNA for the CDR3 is TGCAGCGTTGAGAGCAGCGGAGATACGCAGTATTTT.

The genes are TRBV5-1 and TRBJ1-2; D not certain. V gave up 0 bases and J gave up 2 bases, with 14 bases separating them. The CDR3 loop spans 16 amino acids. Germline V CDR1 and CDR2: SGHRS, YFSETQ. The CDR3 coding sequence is TGCGCCAGCAGCTTGGCCGACGGCCGCAAAAACTATGGCTACACCTTC. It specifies CASSLADGRKNYGYTF.

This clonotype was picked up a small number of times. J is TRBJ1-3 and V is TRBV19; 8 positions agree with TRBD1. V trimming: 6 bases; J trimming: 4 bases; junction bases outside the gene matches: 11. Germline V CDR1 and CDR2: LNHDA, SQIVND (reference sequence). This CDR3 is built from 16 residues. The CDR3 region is CASRAGGQEEGNTIYF. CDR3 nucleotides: TGTGCCAGTAGGGCAGGGGGCCAAGAAGAAGGAAACACCATATATTTT.

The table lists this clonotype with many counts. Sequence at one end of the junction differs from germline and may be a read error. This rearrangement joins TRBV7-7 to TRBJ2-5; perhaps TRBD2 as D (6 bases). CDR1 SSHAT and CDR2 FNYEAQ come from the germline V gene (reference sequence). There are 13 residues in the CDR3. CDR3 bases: TGTGCTAGCAGCTTTAGCGGACGAGAGACCCAGTACTTC. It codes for CASSFSGRETQYF.

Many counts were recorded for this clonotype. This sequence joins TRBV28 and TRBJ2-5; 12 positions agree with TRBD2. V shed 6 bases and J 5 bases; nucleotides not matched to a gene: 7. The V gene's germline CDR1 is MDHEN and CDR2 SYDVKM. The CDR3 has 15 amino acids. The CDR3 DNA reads TGTGCCAGCAGCACTCTAGCGGGGGGGCTTGAGACCCAGTACTTC. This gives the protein CASSTLAGGLETQYF.

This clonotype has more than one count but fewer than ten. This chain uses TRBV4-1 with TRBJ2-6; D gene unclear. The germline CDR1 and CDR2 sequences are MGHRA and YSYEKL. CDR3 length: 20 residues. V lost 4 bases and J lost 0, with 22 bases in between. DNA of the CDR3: TGCGCCAGCAGCCCGGGTTGGGTTCACGGTCTTACCTCTGGGGCCAACGTCCTGACTTTC. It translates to CASSPGWVHGLTSGANVLTF.

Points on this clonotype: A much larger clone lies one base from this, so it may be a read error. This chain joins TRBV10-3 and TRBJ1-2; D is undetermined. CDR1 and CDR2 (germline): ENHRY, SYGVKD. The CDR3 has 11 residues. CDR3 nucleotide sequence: TGTGCCATCAGGGTGGGAGATGGCTTCACCTTC. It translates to CAIRVGDGFTF.

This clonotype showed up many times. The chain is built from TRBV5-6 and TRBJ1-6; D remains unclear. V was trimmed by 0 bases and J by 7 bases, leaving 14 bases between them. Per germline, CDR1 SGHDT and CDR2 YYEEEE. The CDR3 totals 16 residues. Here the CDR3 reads CASSLGPPPSNSPLHF. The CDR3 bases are TGTGCCAGCAGCTTGGGCCCTCCACCCTCAAATTCACCCCTCCACTTT.

CDR3 in amino acids: CSARALDGYTF. CDR3 DNA: TGCAGTGCTAGAGCTCTTGATGGCTACACCTTC. The chain is built from TRBV20-1 and TRBJ1-2; D is unresolved. Germline V gene sequence: CDR1 DFQATT, CDR2 SNEGSKA (reference sequence). This CDR3 region has 11 residues. Trimming left V 1 base short and J 6 bases short, with 6 bases between.

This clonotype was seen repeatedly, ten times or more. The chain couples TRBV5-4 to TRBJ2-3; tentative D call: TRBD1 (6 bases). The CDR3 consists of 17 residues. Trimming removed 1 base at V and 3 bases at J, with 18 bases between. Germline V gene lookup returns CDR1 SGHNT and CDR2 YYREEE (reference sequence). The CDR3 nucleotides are TGTGCCAGCAGCTTGTGGGGTACAGGGCGGTGGACAGATACGCAGTATTTT. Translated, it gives CASSLWGTGRWTDTQYF.

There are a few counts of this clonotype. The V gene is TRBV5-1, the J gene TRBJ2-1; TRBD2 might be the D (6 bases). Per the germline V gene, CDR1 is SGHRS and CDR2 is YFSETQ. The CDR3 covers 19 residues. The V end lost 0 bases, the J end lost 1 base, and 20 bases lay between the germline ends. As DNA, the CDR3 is TGCGCCAGCAGCTTGGCGGGCAGGGAGGCATTGAGGTCCTACAATGAGCAGTTCTTC. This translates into CASSLAGREALRSYNEQFF. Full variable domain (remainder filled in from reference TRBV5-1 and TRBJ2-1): KAGVTQTPRYLIKTRGQQVTLSCSPISGHRSVSWYQQTPGQGLQFLFEYFSETQRNKGNFPGRFSGRQFSNSRSEMNVSTLELGDSALYLCASSLAGREALRSYNEQFFGPGTRLTVL.